This record concerns one T cell receptor beta chain sequence. The antigen is undetermined. The sample is drawn from a study of OX40 agonist ivuxolimab in advanced cancers. Whole-study context: Two patients with cutaneous melanoma and one with hepatocellular carcinoma, three in total, showed partial responses.

The assay was immunoSEQ multiplex PCR, and TCRdb's table has in-frame clones only and misses some. The sample carries 95,000 to 150,000 clones, 93% recorded once. Study-wide points: Certain nonresponders likewise exhibited a low normalized T-cell clonal expansion. CD8+ T cells (on average) carried more expanded clones than CD4+ T cells. Partial responders receiving 0.1-3.0 mg/kg showed among the lowest clonal expansion.

Germline loops: CDR1 MGHRA, CDR2 YSYEKL. This CDR3 is 17 amino acids long. The V and J ends lost 1 base and 0 bases respectively, with 13 bases between them. The V gene is TRBV4-1, the J gene TRBJ2-1, with a possible D match to TRBD2 (6 bases). Sequenced material: CD4+ or CD8+ T cells sorted from blood, taken in a trial of the OX40 agonist ivuxolimab. This receptor was identified in an adult with an advanced solid tumor such as melanoma, head and neck, liver or kidney cancer. CDR3 residues: CASSQVQRASSYNEQFF. DNA for the CDR3: TGCGCCAGCAGCCAAGTCCAGCGGGCGAGCTCCTACAATGAGCAGTTCTTC.